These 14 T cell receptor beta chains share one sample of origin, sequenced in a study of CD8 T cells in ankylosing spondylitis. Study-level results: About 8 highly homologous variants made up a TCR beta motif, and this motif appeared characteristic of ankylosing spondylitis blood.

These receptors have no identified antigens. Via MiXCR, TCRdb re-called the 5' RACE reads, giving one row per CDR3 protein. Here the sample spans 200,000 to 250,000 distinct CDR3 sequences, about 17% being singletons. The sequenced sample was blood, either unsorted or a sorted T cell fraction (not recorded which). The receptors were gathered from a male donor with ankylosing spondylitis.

CDR3 amino acids: CASSFYPGQMNTEAFF. The CDR3 DNA sequence: TGTGCCAGCAGCTTTTATCCGGGACAGATGAACACTGAAGCTTTCTTT. The V and J genes are TRBV7-9 and TRBJ1-1; the match to TRBD1 covers 7 bases. The CDR3 is made up of 16 amino acids. CDR1 is SEHNR and CDR2 is FQNEAQ in the germline V gene (reference sequence). After removal of 3 bases from V and 0 bases from J, the junction contained 7 bases not matched to a gene.

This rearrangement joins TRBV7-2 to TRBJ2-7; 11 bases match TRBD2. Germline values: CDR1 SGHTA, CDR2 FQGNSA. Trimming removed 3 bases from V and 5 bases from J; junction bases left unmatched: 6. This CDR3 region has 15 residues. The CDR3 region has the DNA TGTGCCAGCAGCTTGTGGACTAGCGGGTTGAACGAGCAGTACTTC. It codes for CASSLWTSGLNEQYF.

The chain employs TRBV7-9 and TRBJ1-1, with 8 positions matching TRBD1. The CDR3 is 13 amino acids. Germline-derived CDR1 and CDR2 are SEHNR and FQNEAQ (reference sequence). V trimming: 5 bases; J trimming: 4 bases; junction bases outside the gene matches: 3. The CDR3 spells CASSPTGATEAFF. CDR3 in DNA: TGTGCCAGCAGCCCGACAGGGGCCACTGAAGCTTTCTTT.

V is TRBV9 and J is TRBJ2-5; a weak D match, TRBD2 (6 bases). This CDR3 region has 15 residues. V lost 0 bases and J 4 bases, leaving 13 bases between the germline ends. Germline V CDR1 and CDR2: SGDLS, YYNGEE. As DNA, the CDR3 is TGTGCCAGCAGCGTAGTCGGGGACTTGGGAGAGACCCAGTACTTC. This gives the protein CASSVVGDLGETQYF.

CDR3 bases: TGCAGTGCTAGTGCTGCTAGCGGGAGCATCGATGAGCAGTTCTTC. Translation: CSASAASGSIDEQFF. The rearrangement uses TRBV20-1 and TRBJ2-1; 10 bases match TRBD2. After removal of 3 bases from V and 8 bases from J, the junction contained 10 bases not matched to a gene. CDR3 length: 15 amino acids. Germline V lookup: CDR1 DFQATT, CDR2 SNEGSKA (reference sequence).

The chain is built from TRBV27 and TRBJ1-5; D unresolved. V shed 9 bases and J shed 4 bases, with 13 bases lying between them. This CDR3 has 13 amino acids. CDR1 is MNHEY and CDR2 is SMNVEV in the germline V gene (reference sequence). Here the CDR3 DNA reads TGTGCCAGAGTTGAGGCTATTAATCAGCCCCAGCATTTT. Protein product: CARVEAINQPQHF.

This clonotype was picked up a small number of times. CDR3 DNA: TGTGCCAGCAGTCCTAACTCCGGGACTAGCGGGGGGAATGAGCAGTTCTTC. This sequence encodes CASSPNSGTSGGNEQFF. This rearrangement joins TRBV7-9 to TRBJ2-1; 15 nucleotides agree with TRBD2. Per germline, CDR1 SEHNR and CDR2 FQNEAQ (reference sequence). Trimming removed 6 bases from V and 7 bases from J; junction bases left unmatched: 10. This CDR3 is 17 amino acids long. Combining the CDR3 with reference TRBV7-9 and TRBJ2-1 gives the whole variable domain DTGVSQNPRHKITKRGQNVTFRCDPISEHNRLYWYRQTLGQGPEFLTYFQNEAQLEKSRLLSDRFSAERPKGSFSTLEIQRTEQGDSAMYLCASSPNSGTSGGNEQFFGPGTRLTVL.

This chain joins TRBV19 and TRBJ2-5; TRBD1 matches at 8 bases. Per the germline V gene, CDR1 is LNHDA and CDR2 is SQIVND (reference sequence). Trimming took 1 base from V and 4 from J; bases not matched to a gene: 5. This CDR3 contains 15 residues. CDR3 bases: TGTGCCAGTAGTATAGGCGGGACAGGCGGAGAGACCCAGTACTTC. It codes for CASSIGGTGGETQYF.

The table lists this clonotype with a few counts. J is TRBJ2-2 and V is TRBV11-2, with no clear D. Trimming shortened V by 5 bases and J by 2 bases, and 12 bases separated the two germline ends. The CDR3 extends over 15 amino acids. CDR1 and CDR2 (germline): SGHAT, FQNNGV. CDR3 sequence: CASSLGWGNTGELFF. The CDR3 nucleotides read TGTGCCAGCAGCCTAGGATGGGGAAACACCGGGGAGCTGTTTTTT.

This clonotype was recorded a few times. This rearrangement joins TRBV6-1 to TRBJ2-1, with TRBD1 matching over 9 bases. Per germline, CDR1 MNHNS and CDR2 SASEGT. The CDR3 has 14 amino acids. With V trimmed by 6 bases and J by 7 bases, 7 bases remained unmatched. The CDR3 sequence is CASSSGTGTNEQFF. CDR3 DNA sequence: TGTGCCAGCAGCTCCGGGACAGGGACAAATGAGCAGTTCTTC.

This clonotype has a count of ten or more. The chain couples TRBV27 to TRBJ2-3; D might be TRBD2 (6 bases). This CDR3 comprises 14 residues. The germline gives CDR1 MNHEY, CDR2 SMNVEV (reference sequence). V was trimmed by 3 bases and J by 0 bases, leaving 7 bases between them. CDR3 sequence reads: CASSFGLSTDTQYF. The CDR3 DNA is TGTGCCAGCAGTTTCGGACTAAGCACAGATACGCAGTATTTT.

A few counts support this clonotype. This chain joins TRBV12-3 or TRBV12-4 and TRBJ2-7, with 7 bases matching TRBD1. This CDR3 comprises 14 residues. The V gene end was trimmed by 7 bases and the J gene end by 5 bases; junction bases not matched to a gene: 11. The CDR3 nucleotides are TGTGCCAGCAAAGCCGGGACAGATATTAACGAGCAGTACTTC. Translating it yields CASKAGTDINEQYF.

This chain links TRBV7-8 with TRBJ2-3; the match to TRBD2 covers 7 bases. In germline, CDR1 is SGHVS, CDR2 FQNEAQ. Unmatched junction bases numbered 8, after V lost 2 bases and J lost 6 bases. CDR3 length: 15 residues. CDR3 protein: CASSLLAGEADTQYF. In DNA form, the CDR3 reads TGTGCCAGCAGCTTACTCGCGGGGGAAGCTGATACGCAGTATTTT.

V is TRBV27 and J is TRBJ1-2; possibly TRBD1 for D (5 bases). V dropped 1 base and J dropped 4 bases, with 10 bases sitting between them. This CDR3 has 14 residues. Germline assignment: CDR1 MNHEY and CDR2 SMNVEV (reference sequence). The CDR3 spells CASSLFSGSYGYTF. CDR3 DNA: TGTGCCAGCAGTTTATTTTCAGGGAGCTATGGCTACACCTTC.